This TCR beta chain was sequenced for a study of shared T cell receptors in the human thymus. The V end was cut by 7 bases, the J end by 2 bases, with 12 bases between. The CDR3 consists of 13 residues. Germline V gives CDR1 SGHTS, CDR2 YDEGEE. Sequencing used immunoSEQ multiplex PCR; TCRdb keeps in-frame clones, though not all of them. The table shows about 660,000 clones, with roughly 90% occurring only once. These same data were also listed under a study on human thymus T cells. That study adds: Corrective cardiac operations yielded the resected thymus tissue. Within thymic and blood repertoires, V and J gene usage appeared to be biased.

The TCR comes from a boy younger than two with a congenital heart defect. V gene TRBV5-8 combines with J gene TRBJ1-1; possibly TRBD1 for D (6 bases). Material: thymocytes. CDR3 loop: CASWGQLNTEAFF. The DNA for the CDR3 is TGTGCCAGCTGGGGACAATTAAACACTGAAGCTTTCTTT.